One T cell receptor (beta chain) is described in this entry. Per the original data handling: Quantification of nucleated cells was approximated via reference gene primer amplification. Produced via immunoSEQ multiplex PCR; TCRdb's table is partial and in-frame only. The D gene and trimming were derived from the DNA, and the V and J assignments and clone size from that table. Among 210,000 or so clones listed, around 83% were seen once. The data are from a study of blood T cell repertoires in COVID-19. Overall study context: Nucleic acid was either cDNA or gDNA, and it came from T cells, B-cell-depleted T cells, or PBMCs.

CDR3 length: 14 residues. From germline, CDR1 is LNHDA and CDR2 SQIVND (reference sequence). The V and J ends lost 6 bases and 7 bases, in that order; junction bases with no gene match: 6. Sequenced input: peripheral blood. The rearrangement joins TRBV19 to TRBJ1-5, with 10 bases that match TRBD1. This TCR was sampled from a man in his forties or fifties with active or convalescent COVID-19. The CDR3 bases are TGTGCCAGTAGATCGACAGGGGGCGTGCAGCCCCAGCATTTT. Translated, it gives CASRSTGGVQPQHF.